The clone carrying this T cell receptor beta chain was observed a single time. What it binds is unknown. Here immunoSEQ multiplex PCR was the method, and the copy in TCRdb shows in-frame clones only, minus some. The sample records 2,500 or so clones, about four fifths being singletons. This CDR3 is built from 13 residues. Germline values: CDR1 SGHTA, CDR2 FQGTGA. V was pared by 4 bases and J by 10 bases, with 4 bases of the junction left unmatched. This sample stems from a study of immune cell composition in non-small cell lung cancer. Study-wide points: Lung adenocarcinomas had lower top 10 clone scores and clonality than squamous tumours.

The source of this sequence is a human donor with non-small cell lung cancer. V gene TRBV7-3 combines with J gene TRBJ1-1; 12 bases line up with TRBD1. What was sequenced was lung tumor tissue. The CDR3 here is CASSSGQGASAFF. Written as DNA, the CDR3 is TGTGCCAGCAGCTCGGGACAGGGGGCGTCAGCTTTCTTT.